Shown below are 29 T cell receptor beta chains from a single sample sequenced in a study of T cells in women clearing cervical HPV infection. Produced via immunoSEQ multiplex PCR; TCRdb's table is partial and in-frame only. The listing contains approximately 41,000 clones. Sequenced input: blood buffy coat. These receptors originate from a woman between 18 and 70 years old with a cervical HPV16 infection that either progressed to CIN3+ or cleared (not recorded which).

Concerning this clone itself: The CDR3 is cut off 3 residues early in the read; its end comes from the germline J gene. The chain is built from TRBV5-1 and TRBJ1-2, with 8 bases fitting TRBD1. The CDR3 covers 14 residues. The junction had 3 bases not matched to a gene; V was cut back by 3 bases and J by 2 bases. The germline V gene has CDR1 SGHRS and CDR2 YFSETQ. The covered CDR3 bases are TGCGCCAGCAGCTGGACAGGGACCAACTATGGC. Translated: CASSWTGTNYG. The full CDR3 sequence reads CASSWTGTNYGYTF.

Remarks on this clone: The read ends 3 residues early relative to the CDR3; the germline J gene fills the gap. The chain couples TRBV30 to TRBJ1-1; the D is unclear. The germline V gene encodes CDR1 GTSNPN and CDR2 SVGIG (reference sequence). This CDR3 has 13 amino acids. Deletions cut 0 bases from V and 1 base from J, with 6 bases between. CDR3 protein: CAWSVSRNTEAFF. The CDR3 bases that were read are TGTGCCTGGAGTGTTTCTAGGAACACTGAA.

Concerning this clone: The CDR3 end is not reached by the read, which stops 3 residues before it; the germline J gene fills it in. The V call is TRBV12-3 or TRBV12-4, the J call TRBJ1-1; D may be TRBD1 (5 bases). The CDR3 covers 12 residues. The part of the CDR3 DNA that was read is TGTGCCAGCAGCCCAGGGAGATTGGTC. Translating gives CASSPGRLV. From start to end, the CDR3 is CASSPGRLVAFF.

Points on this clone: The read gets to within 3 residues of the CDR3 end, and the germline J gene fills in the rest. The genes are TRBV6-2 or TRBV6-3 and TRBJ1-4; D perhaps matches TRBD1 (5 bases). The CDR3 extends over 13 amino acids. Germline CDR1 MNHEY, CDR2 SVGEGT. Trimming pared 5 bases from V and 8 bases from J, leaving 12 bases between. CDR3 protein: CASSPGWVEKLFF. The covered CDR3 bases are TGTGCCAGCAGTCCAGGGTGGGTCGAAAAA.

CDR3 loop: CSARQVANVLTF. The covered CDR3 bases are TGCAGTGCTAGACAGGTGGCCAACGTC. The chain carries TRBV20-1 and TRBJ2-6, with no clear D. The missing CDR3 end, 3 residues past where the read stops, is filled in from the germline J gene. The V gene lost 2 bases and the J gene lost 6 bases, with 5 bases spanning the gap. CDR1 DFQATT and CDR2 SNEGSKA come from the germline V gene (reference sequence). The CDR3 is 12 amino acids.

As concerns this clone: Sequencing ends 3 residues short of the CDR3 end; the germline J gene provides the rest. This sequence joins TRBV28 and TRBJ2-7, with 10 bases matching TRBD1. Germline V gene data show CDR1 as MDHEN and CDR2 as SYDVKM. The CDR3 has 14 residues. Losses at the gene ends were 6 bases for V and 3 bases for J; bases not matched to a gene: 5. CDR3 in amino acids: CASREGTGDYEQYF. The covered CDR3 bases are TGTGCCAGCAGGGAGGGGACAGGGGACTACGAG.

Worth noting for this clone: The read ends 3 residues before the CDR3 terminus; that terminus is restored from the germline J gene. The gene calls are TRBV5-1 and TRBJ2-7; D is perhaps TRBD1 (5 bases). Trimming left V 1 base short and J 6 bases short, with 14 bases between. The CDR3 has 14 residues. The V gene's germline CDR1 is SGHRS and CDR2 YFSETQ. The DNA read from the CDR3 is TGCGCCAGCAGCTTGCAGGGTCAAAGTGGCGAG. Protein: CASSLQGQSGE. The whole CDR3 protein reads CASSLQGQSGEQYF.

As regards this clone: The CDR3 end lies 3 residues beyond the end of the read and is filled in from the germline J gene. The chain recombines TRBV20-1 with TRBJ2-5; TRBD1 might be the D (5 bases). Germline V gene lookup returns CDR1 DFQATT and CDR2 SNEGSKA (reference sequence). The CDR3 contains 14 residues. V lost 3 bases, J lost 1 base, and 12 bases lay in between. CDR3 bases read: TGCAGTGCTAGTCAGGGCGTGACCCAAGAGACC. As protein: CSASQGVTQET. The full CDR3 sequence reads CSASQGVTQETQYF.

The covered CDR3 bases are TGTGCCTGGAGTAGGGACAGGCCAAATGGC. Encoded protein: CAWSRDRPNG. The entire CDR3 protein is CAWSRDRPNGYTF. This chain connects TRBV30 to TRBJ1-2; 8 bases fit TRBD1. The DNA ends 3 residues before the CDR3 does, and the rest of the CDR3 is filled in from the germline J gene. Germline values: CDR1 GTSNPN, CDR2 SVGIG (reference sequence). CDR3 length: 13 residues. After removal of 2 bases from V and 6 bases from J, the junction contained 5 bases not matched to a gene.

Points on this clone: Read sequence stops 3 residues before the CDR3 end, and the germline J gene provides the missing end. The chain couples TRBV27 to TRBJ1-2; tentative D call: TRBD1 (5 bases). Germline V gene lookup returns CDR1 MNHEY and CDR2 SMNVEV (reference sequence). Trimming took off 6 bases at V and 3 bases at J, with 20 bases between the two ends. The CDR3 sequence is 16 residues long. The CDR3 loop is CASSPAGESWDYGYTF. CDR3 bases read: TGTGCCAGCAGCCCGGCGGGGGAAAGTTGGGACTATGGC.

Turning to this clone: The read stops 3 residues short of the end of the CDR3; the missing end is completed from the germline J gene. The chain employs TRBV2 and TRBJ2-1, with 10 bases matching TRBD2. This CDR3 has 15 amino acids. Looked up from germline, CDR1 is SNHLY and CDR2 is FYNNEI. Unmatched junction bases numbered 12, after V lost 8 bases and J lost 8 bases. The CDR3 here is CASGSGRARGDEQFF. The CDR3 bases that were read are TGTGCCAGCGGCAGCGGGAGGGCCCGGGGGGATGAG.

On this clone: The read ends 3 residues early relative to the CDR3; the germline J gene fills the gap. This chain uses TRBV9 with TRBJ1-3; D is undetermined. Germline CDR1 and CDR2: SGDLS and YYNGEE. The length of the CDR3 is 17 residues. Trimming cost V 0 bases and J 0 bases, with 13 bases left between them. The sequenced CDR3 bases are TGTGCCAGCAGCGTAGGTGTCTTGGCTCTCTCTGGAAACACC. This translates into CASSVGVLALSGNT. The whole CDR3 protein reads CASSVGVLALSGNTIYF. Full variable domain (rest looked up from reference TRBV9 and TRBJ1-3): DSGVTQTPKHLITATGQRVTLRCSPRSGDLSVYWYQQSLDQGLQFLIQYYNGEERAKGNILERFSAQQFPDLHSELNLSSLELGDSALYFCASSVGVLALSGNTIYFGEGSWLTVV.

Comment on this clone: The read terminates 3 residues before the CDR3 end, so the remaining end is supplied by the germline J gene. V usage is TRBV11-2 and J usage is TRBJ2-1, with D tentatively TRBD2 (5 bases). Trimming took off 1 base at V and 4 bases at J, with 5 bases between the two ends. This CDR3 has 13 amino acids. CDR1 SGHAT and CDR2 FQNNGV come from the germline V gene. The CDR3 sequence: CASSLAGYNEQFF. The CDR3 DNA, read in part, is TGTGCCAGCAGCTTAGCGGGGTACAATGAG.

In regard to this clone: The CDR3 goes on 3 residues after the read ends, and that part is filled in from the germline J gene. This chain joins TRBV5-1 and TRBJ2-1; perhaps TRBD2 as D (5 bases). V was clipped by 4 bases and J by 5 bases, with 22 bases between them. The CDR3 loop spans 17 amino acids. Per the germline V gene, CDR1 is SGHRS and CDR2 is YFSETQ. Incomplete CDR3 DNA: TGCGCCAGCAGCCCGCCCCGAAGCGGCCCTGGCGACAATGAG. This gives the protein CASSPPRSGPGDNE. The entire CDR3 sequence reads CASSPPRSGPGDNEQFF.

On this clone: The read comes to an end 3 residues before the CDR3 does, leaving the germline J gene to fill in the end. The chain carries TRBV7-2 and TRBJ2-5; 10 nucleotides line up with TRBD2. V lost 6 bases and J lost 5; bases outside the gene matches: 9. The CDR3 totals 15 residues. The germline CDR1 and CDR2 sequences are SGHTA and FQGNSA. Incomplete CDR3 DNA: TGTGCCAGCAGGGCCGGACTAGCGGTTTTGGAGACC. It codes for CASRAGLAVLET. The entire CDR3 reads CASRAGLAVLETQYF.

Of note for this clone: The DNA ends 3 residues before the CDR3 does, and the rest of the CDR3 is filled in from the germline J gene. This chain joins TRBV29-1 and TRBJ1-1, with TRBD1 identical over 9 bases. CDR3 length: 12 amino acids. Germline CDR1 and CDR2: SQVTM and ANQGSEA. CDR3 bases read: TGCAGCGTTGTGGGGGACAGGGCGAGT. Protein sequence: CSVVGDRAS. The whole CDR3 region reads CSVVGDRASAFF.

Notes on this clone: Read data end 3 residues before the CDR3 end; the end is taken from the germline J gene. The V call is TRBV28, the J call TRBJ2-7, with TRBD2 matching over 15 bases. The CDR3 runs to 16 residues. After removal of 4 bases from V and 4 bases from J, the junction contained 5 bases not matched to a gene. Germline CDR1 reads MDHEN; CDR2 reads SYDVKM. CDR3 sequence reads: CASSSGTSGGRYEQYF. Partial CDR3 DNA: TGTGCCAGCAGTTCCGGGACTAGCGGGGGGAGATACGAG.

About this clone: The read terminates 3 residues ahead of where the CDR3 ends, so the germline J gene completes it. The chain couples TRBV20-1 to TRBJ1-1, with D perhaps matching TRBD1 (6 bases). Germline loops: CDR1 DFQATT, CDR2 SNEGSKA (reference sequence). CDR3 length: 12 amino acids. The sequenced part of the CDR3 DNA is TGCAGTGCGGAAGCCAAGGGGGACGAT. This gives the protein CSAEAKGDD. The complete CDR3 sequence is CSAEAKGDDAFF.

Turning to this clone: The sequence runs out 3 residues before the end of the CDR3; the remainder is reconstructed from the germline J gene. The rearrangement links TRBV6-2 or TRBV6-3 to TRBJ2-5; D perhaps matches TRBD2 (6 bases). This CDR3 is built from 16 residues. V was pared by 2 bases and J by 5 bases, with 18 bases between. CDR1 and CDR2 (germline): MNHEY, SVGEGT. CDR3 amino acids: CASSYGGSRVYETQYF. CDR3 DNA (partial): TGTGCCAGCAGTTACGGGGGGTCTAGGGTATATGAGACC.

In the case of this clone: The sequenced fragment ends 3 residues before the CDR3 boundary, so the rest is inferred from the germline J gene. The V and J genes are TRBV19 and TRBJ2-1; D unresolved. V lost 10 bases to trimming and J lost 3 bases, with 7 bases between them. In germline, CDR1 is LNHDA, CDR2 SQIVND (reference sequence). The CDR3 is 11 amino acids. CDR3 region: CATVYYNEQFF. The sequenced CDR3 bases are TGTGCCACTGTATACTACAATGAG.

Remarks on this clone: Read coverage stops 3 residues before the CDR3 terminus; the germline J gene supplies the remainder. V is TRBV10-3 and J is TRBJ1-1, with D perhaps matching TRBD1 (5 bases). With 0 bases removed from V and 1 base from J, the gap between germline ends came to 9 bases. Germline V gene data show CDR1 as ENHRY and CDR2 as SYGVKD. This CDR3 spans 15 amino acids. CDR3: CAISESGGRNTEAFF. The sequenced part of the CDR3 DNA is TGTGCCATCAGTGAGTCGGGGGGGAGGAACACTGAA.

A note on this clone: The read ends 3 residues shy of where the CDR3 ends; the end is completed using the germline J gene. The rearrangement links TRBV7-9 to TRBJ2-1, with D perhaps TRBD2 (7 bases). CDR3 length: 15 amino acids. Germline V gives CDR1 SEHNR, CDR2 FQNEAQ (reference sequence). The ends were cut back, 1 base at V and 8 bases at J, with 15 bases in the middle. The DNA read from the CDR3 is TGTGCCAGCAGCTTAGGGCGGGGGCTCGCGGATGAG. The encoded protein is CASSLGRGLADE. From start to end, the CDR3 is CASSLGRGLADEQFF. Supplemented by reference TRBV7-9 and TRBJ2-1, the full variable domain reads DTGVSQNPRHKITKRGQNVTFRCDPISEHNRLYWYRQTLGQGPEFLTYFQNEAQLEKSRLLSDRFSAERPKGSFSTLEIQRTEQGDSAMYLCASSLGRGLADEQFFGPGTRLTVL.

About this clone: The read halts 3 residues ahead of the CDR3 end, with the missing end drawn from the germline J gene. The gene calls are TRBV5-1 and TRBJ1-1; D may be TRBD1 (6 bases). The V end lost 3 bases, the J end lost 5 bases, and 11 bases lay between the germline ends. CDR1 SGHRS and CDR2 YFSETQ come from the germline V gene. This CDR3 comprises 13 residues. The CDR3 sequence is CASSYRVDTEAFF. The covered CDR3 bases are TGCGCCAGCAGCTACAGGGTGGATACTGAA.

As for this clone: The read is 3 residues too short to cover the CDR3 end, so that end is filled in from the germline J gene. V is TRBV6-4 and J is TRBJ2-1; 10 bases fit TRBD2. V was pared by 2 bases and J by 6 bases, with 1 base of the junction left unmatched. CDR3 length equals 14 residues. Germline CDR1 is MRHNA and CDR2 is SNTAGT. The CDR3 protein is CASSDGTSANEQFF. The sequenced part of the CDR3 DNA is TGTGCCAGCAGTGACGGGACTAGCGCCAATGAG.

Note on this clone: The germline gene is not matched at one end of the junction; a read error may be the cause. The read halts 3 residues ahead of the CDR3 end, with the missing end drawn from the germline J gene. J is TRBJ2-2 and V is TRBV20-1, with 8 bases matching TRBD2. CDR1 DFQATT and CDR2 SNEGSKA come from the germline V gene (reference sequence). The CDR3 extends over 15 amino acids. CDR3 region: CSVEKLAENTRELFF. Partial CDR3 DNA: TGCAGTGTGGAAAAACTAGCGGAAAACACCAGGGAG.

Note on this clone: The observed sequence ends 3 residues before the CDR3 terminus, with the missing tail filled in from the germline J gene. This chain joins TRBV2 and TRBJ1-2; TRBD1 might be the D (6 bases). The CDR3 is 12 residues long. The germline gives CDR1 SNHLY, CDR2 FYNNEI. The CDR3 sequence: CASTGEARGYTF. The sequenced CDR3 bases are TGTGCCAGCACAGGGGAGGCGAGGGGC.

As concerns this clone: With the read ending 3 residues before the CDR3 end, the germline J gene is used to fill in that end. This rearrangement joins TRBV19 to TRBJ1-3; the D gene is possibly TRBD1 (5 bases). This CDR3 has 16 residues. Germline V gene lookup returns CDR1 LNHDA and CDR2 SQIVND (reference sequence). Trimming cost V 3 bases and J 0 bases, with 12 bases left between them. The part of the CDR3 DNA that was read is TGTGCCAGTAGTATTGAAACAGGAACCTCTGGAAACACC. It translates to CASSIETGTSGNT. The entire CDR3 reads CASSIETGTSGNTIYF. Full variable domain (remainder filled in from reference TRBV19 and TRBJ1-3): DGGITQSPKYLFRKEGQNVTLSCEQNLNHDAMYWYRQDPGQGLRLIYYSQIVNDFQKGDIAEGYSVSREKKESFPLTVTSAQKNPTAFYLCASSIETGTSGNTIYFGEGSWLTVV.

The sequenced CDR3 bases are TGTGCCAGCAGAAGACCAGGGGGCCGAAATGAG. Residues: CASRRPGGRNE. The CDR3 as a whole reads CASRRPGGRNEQFF. The chain has TRBV11-2 and TRBJ2-1; 8 bases map to TRBD1. The CDR3 end falls 3 residues outside the read, so it is completed with the germline J gene. The germline V gene has CDR1 SGHAT and CDR2 FQNNGV. The ends lost 6 bases at V and 7 bases at J; junction bases unmatched: 8. This CDR3 is 14 amino acids long.

As concerns this clone: The CDR3 end is not reached by the read, which stops 3 residues before it; the germline J gene fills it in. This rearrangement joins TRBV19 to TRBJ1-2; weak D call: TRBD1 (5 bases). Germline lookup yields CDR1 LNHDA and CDR2 SQIVND (reference sequence). This CDR3 spans 12 amino acids. The CDR3 spells CASSIAGSGYTF. Partial CDR3 DNA: TGTGCCAGTAGTATTGCAGGGAGCGGC. The full variable domain, completed using reference TRBV19 and TRBJ1-2, is DGGITQSPKYLFRKEGQNVTLSCEQNLNHDAMYWYRQDPGQGLRLIYYSQIVNDFQKGDIAEGYSVSREKKESFPLTVTSAQKNPTAFYLCASSIAGSGYTFGSGTRLTVV.